Listed below are T cell receptor beta chains from one sample, sequenced in a study of OX40 agonist ivuxolimab in advanced cancers. Assay used: immunoSEQ multiplex PCR; TCRdb lists only in-frame clones, some missing. The sample lists about 28,000 clones; roughly 88% were seen once. The material was CD4+ or CD8+ T cells sorted from blood, obtained in a trial of the OX40 agonist ivuxolimab. All receptors come from an adult with an advanced solid tumor such as melanoma, head and neck, liver or kidney cancer. The CDR3 runs from the conserved cysteine through the conserved F or W. Fields, in order: CDR3 DNA, CDR3 protein, D gene, clone size, J gene, V gene. D genes are given only for firm matches. Clone sizes are given selectively: once, few, many, or a class where the clone is expanded.

cdr3_nt: TGTGCCAGCAGTTACTCCCCAGGGGGACCGTCCGAGCAGTACTTC
cdr3_aa: CASSYSPGGPSEQYF
d_call: TRBD1
clone_size: -
j_call: TRBJ2-7
v_call: TRBV6-5

cdr3_nt: TGTGCCAGCAGTACCCACGGCGACAATGAGCAGTTCTTC
cdr3_aa: CASSTHGDNEQFF
d_call: -
clone_size: few
j_call: TRBJ2-1
v_call: TRBV27

cdr3_nt: TGTGCCAGCGCCGGGGCCCAAGAGACCCAGTACTTC
cdr3_aa: CASAGAQETQYF
d_call: -
clone_size: -
j_call: TRBJ2-5
v_call: TRBV19

cdr3_nt: TGTGCCAGCAGTCCAAGGACGGGCATGAACACTGAAGCTTTCTTT
cdr3_aa: CASSPRTGMNTEAFF
d_call: -
clone_size: -
j_call: TRBJ1-1
v_call: TRBV6-5

cdr3_nt: TGTGCCTGGGATCGGACGGGGTTATATGGCTACACCTTC
cdr3_aa: CAWDRTGLYGYTF
d_call: -
clone_size: -
j_call: TRBJ1-2
v_call: TRBV30

cdr3_nt: TGCAGCGCCCGGTTGCTAGCGTCAGGGCCGGGCACCGGGGAGCTGTTTTTT
cdr3_aa: CSARLLASGPGTGELFF
d_call: -
clone_size: -
j_call: TRBJ2-2
v_call: TRBV29-1

cdr3_nt: TGTGCCAGCAGCTTGGGCTGGAGACAAAGGAATGATGGAAACACCATATATTTT
cdr3_aa: CASSLGWRQRNDGNTIYF
d_call: -
clone_size: -
j_call: TRBJ1-3
v_call: TRBV5-6

cdr3_nt: TGTGCCAGCAGTGAAGAAGCTAGCGGGAGCTCCTACAATGAGCAGTTCTTC
cdr3_aa: CASSEEASGSSYNEQFF
d_call: TRBD2
clone_size: -
j_call: TRBJ2-1
v_call: TRBV2

cdr3_nt: TGTGCCAGCTCCCCCCCGGGGGGGGCGTACACTGAAGCTTTCTTT
cdr3_aa: CASSPPGGAYTEAFF
d_call: -
clone_size: -
j_call: TRBJ1-1
v_call: TRBV18

cdr3_nt: TGTGCCAGCAGTCCTAGCCTATCCTCCTACAATGAGCAGTTCTTC
cdr3_aa: CASSPSLSSYNEQFF
d_call: -
clone_size: -
j_call: TRBJ2-1
v_call: TRBV6-1

cdr3_nt: TGCGCCAGCAGCCAAGATTGGGGACGGGAGCAGTACTTC
cdr3_aa: CASSQDWGREQYF
d_call: -
clone_size: -
j_call: TRBJ2-7
v_call: TRBV4-1

cdr3_nt: TGTGCCATCAGTGACAAGGGCTCCTACGAGCAGTACTTC
cdr3_aa: CAISDKGSYEQYF
d_call: -
clone_size: -
j_call: TRBJ2-7
v_call: TRBV10-3

cdr3_nt: TGCGCCAGCAGCTTGACAGGGCCCTACGAGCAGTACTTC
cdr3_aa: CASSLTGPYEQYF
d_call: -
clone_size: -
j_call: TRBJ2-7
v_call: TRBV5-1

cdr3_nt: TGTGCCAGCAGTTTCGTCGGGGGGGCCAACGAGCAGTACTTC
cdr3_aa: CASSFVGGANEQYF
d_call: TRBD2
clone_size: -
j_call: TRBJ2-7
v_call: TRBV6-5

cdr3_nt: TGTGCCAGCCACCACCCAGACGGCCAGGGAGAGGAGACCCAGTACTTC
cdr3_aa: CASHHPDGQGEETQYF
d_call: -
clone_size: -
j_call: TRBJ2-5
v_call: TRBV7-9